This TCR beta chain was profiled in a study of OX40 agonist ivuxolimab in advanced cancers. Autoimmune disease history or systemic immunosuppression meant exclusion. Turning to this clone: Its antigen is as yet unknown.

Some clones are missing from TCRdb's copy, which holds only in-frame ones; the method was immunoSEQ multiplex PCR. The sample lists roughly 80,000 clones; over 80% were seen once. Findings and limits, study-wide: The study observed clonal expansion of CD4+ and CD8+ blood T cells by week 6 at 0.1 to 3.0 mg/kg.

CDR3 length: 13 residues. Trimming took 0 bases from V and 2 from J, leaving 4 bases between them. Germline V CDR1 and CDR2: MNHEY, SVGAGI. This TCR came from an adult with an advanced solid tumor such as melanoma, head and neck, liver or kidney cancer. The material sequenced was CD4+ or CD8+ T cells sorted from blood, taken in a trial of the OX40 agonist ivuxolimab. The V call is TRBV6-5, the J call TRBJ1-1; D is uncertain. In DNA, the CDR3 is TGTGCCAGCAGTTACTCGGCCAACACTGAAGCTTTCTTT. Translating it yields CASSYSANTEAFF.